Shown below are 21 T cell receptor beta chains from a single sample sequenced in a study of cytomegalovirus exposure and HLA in healthy donors. PCR amplification relied on 60 Vbeta primers (plus 13 Jbeta primers). The data were produced by immunoSEQ multiplex PCR, yet TCRdb's version contains in-frame clones alone and is incomplete. The data contain 160,000 or so clones, 65% to 85% of them singletons. The specimen sequenced was PBMCs. The receptor set was obtained from a woman in her late teens or twenties in good health and CMV-seronegative.

The rearrangement uses TRBV5-4 and TRBJ1-2, with D tentatively TRBD1 (5 bases). Trimming took off 0 bases at V and 4 bases at J, with 16 bases between the two ends. The CDR3 runs 16 residues. Germline values: CDR1 SGHNT, CDR2 YYREEE (reference sequence). The CDR3 sequence: CASSLGPGDQGYGYTF. In DNA form, the CDR3 reads TGTGCCAGCAGCTTGGGCCCGGGGGACCAGGGCTATGGCTACACCTTC.

The V and J genes are TRBV7-2 and TRBJ1-1, with a weak D call TRBD1 (6 bases). V dropped 1 base and J dropped 7 bases, with 16 bases sitting between them. Germline V gives CDR1 SGHTA, CDR2 FQGNSA. This CDR3 has 15 residues. The CDR3 DNA is TGTGCCAGCAGCTTAGTTGTACAGGGATGGATTGAAGCTTTCTTT. It is translated as CASSLVVQGWIEAFF.

V usage is TRBV7-2 and J usage is TRBJ1-1; the match to TRBD1 covers 7 bases. CDR1 and CDR2 from the germline V gene are SGHTA and FQGNSA. V was clipped by 5 bases and J by 0 bases; unmatched bases: 6. The CDR3 is made up of 15 amino acids. This CDR3 reads CASSPSGTVNTEAFF. The CDR3 DNA follows: TGTGCCAGCAGCCCCTCCGGGACAGTGAACACTGAAGCTTTCTTT.

The chain carries TRBV2 and TRBJ2-4; D ambiguous. The CDR3 runs to 13 residues. Deletions cut 6 bases from V and 9 bases from J, with 15 bases between. Germline CDR1 SNHLY, CDR2 FYNNEI. CDR3 sequence (DNA): TGTGCCAGCAGCCCCAGCGAAGGTTCCATTCAGTACTTC. Translating it yields CASSPSEGSIQYF.

This clone was seen once. This chain links TRBV2 with TRBJ2-1; TRBD2 agrees at 9 bases. Germline assignment: CDR1 SNHLY and CDR2 FYNNEI. CDR3 length: 15 amino acids. V was clipped by 7 bases and J by 7 bases; unmatched bases: 11. The CDR3 DNA follows: TGTGCCAGCATTATAGCGGGGGCGTCTAAGAATGAGCAGTTCTTC. Protein: CASIIAGASKNEQFF.

The chain combines TRBV18 with TRBJ2-1; 9 nucleotides agree with TRBD2. Trimming at V came to 4 bases and at J to 5 bases, leaving 6 bases not matched to a gene. This CDR3 comprises 15 residues. Germline V lookup: CDR1 KGHSH, CDR2 LQKENI. The CDR3 nucleotides are TGTGCCAGCTCACAGGGGCTAGCGGGGAACAATGAGCAGTTCTTC. Protein: CASSQGLAGNNEQFF.

To note about this clone: The junction departs from the called germline gene at one end, perhaps through a read error. The chain combines TRBV30 with TRBJ2-7, with D tentatively TRBD1 (6 bases). CDR3 length: 13 residues. Germline loops: CDR1 GTSNPN, CDR2 SVGIG (reference sequence). The CDR3 coding sequence is TGTGCCTGGTTGGAGACAGGAGTCTACGCGCAGTACTTC. Translation gives CAWLETGVYAQYF.

The chain carries TRBV19 and TRBJ2-6; D uncertain. V was shortened by 9 bases and J by 1 base, with 16 bases between the two germline ends. The CDR3 has 16 amino acids. Germline V gives CDR1 LNHDA, CDR2 SQIVND (reference sequence). The CDR3 is CASNTDLRSGANVLTF. CDR3 bases: TGTGCCAGCAATACAGATTTACGTTCTGGGGCCAACGTCCTGACTTTC. The full variable domain, in which reference TRBV19 and TRBJ2-6 provide the parts outside the CDR3, is DGGITQSPKYLFRKEGQNVTLSCEQNLNHDAMYWYRQDPGQGLRLIYYSQIVNDFQKGDIAEGYSVSREKKESFPLTVTSAQKNPTAFYLCASNTDLRSGANVLTFGAGSRLTVL.

Turning to this clone: Other nucleotide sequences from this sample produce the same CDR3. The chain uses TRBV25-1 and TRBJ2-3; maybe TRBD2 (5 bases). CDR1 MGHDK and CDR2 SYGVNS come from the germline V gene. The CDR3 runs 14 residues. The ends were cut back, 3 bases at V and 6 bases at J, with 13 bases in the middle. Here the CDR3 reads CASSDPRGTDTQYF. The CDR3 region has the DNA TGTGCCAGCAGTGACCCCCGGGGAACGGATACGCAGTATTTT.

The genes are TRBV10-3 and TRBJ2-5, with 12 nucleotides matching TRBD2. The length of the CDR3 is 15 residues. The germline V gene encodes CDR1 ENHRY and CDR2 SYGVKD. The trim removed 10 bases at V and 4 bases at J, leaving 10 bases unmatched. The CDR3 spells CATRASGGAGETQYF. CDR3 sequence (DNA): TGTGCCACCAGGGCTAGCGGGGGGGCAGGAGAGACCCAGTACTTC.

The chain employs TRBV27 and TRBJ2-3, with D uncertain. V lost 3 bases to trimming and J lost 2 bases, with 9 bases between them. The CDR3 contains 14 residues. The germline V gene has CDR1 MNHEY and CDR2 SMNVEV (reference sequence). The CDR3 DNA reads as TGTGCCAGCAGTTTCTGGAGTACCACAGATACGCAGTATTTT. This gives the protein CASSFWSTTDTQYF.

The chain links TRBV7-9 to TRBJ2-6, with D possibly being TRBD2 (5 bases). The CDR3 is made up of 16 amino acids. Germline V gene data show CDR1 as SEHNR and CDR2 as FQNEAQ (reference sequence). V lost 3 bases and J lost 0, with 9 bases in between. The CDR3, as DNA: TGTGCCAGCAGCTTTGAGGCGGGCTCTGGGGCCAACGTCCTGACTTTC. Translating it yields CASSFEAGSGANVLTF.

The V and J genes are TRBV6-5 and TRBJ1-2; perhaps TRBD1 as D (6 bases). Trimming removed 7 bases at V and 2 bases at J, with 14 bases between. The CDR3 sequence is 14 residues long. CDR1 and CDR2 (germline): MNHEY, SVGAGI. The CDR3 loop is CASTNPTGNYGYTF. The CDR3 DNA reads TGTGCCAGCACCAATCCAACAGGGAACTATGGCTACACCTTC.

V and J are TRBV30 and TRBJ1-2; 7 nucleotides align to TRBD1. This CDR3 is 13 amino acids long. The germline V gene has CDR1 GTSNPN and CDR2 SVGIG (reference sequence). V was pared by 4 bases and J by 10 bases, with 12 bases of the junction left unmatched. The CDR3 loop is CAWTTGAQGVYTF. The CDR3 nucleotides are TGTGCCTGGACCACAGGGGCCCAAGGAGTCTACACCTTC.

This clone was counted between two and nine times. The chain carries TRBV10-3 and TRBJ2-1; 9 bases line up with TRBD1. This CDR3 is built from 15 residues. Germline V gene lookup returns CDR1 ENHRY and CDR2 SYGVKD. The J segment lost 6 bases and the V segment lost 1 base, leaving 4 bases of the junction unmatched. CDR3 in DNA: TGTGCCATCAGTGAGTACGGGACAGGGAGCAATGAGCAGTTCTTC. Translating gives CAISEYGTGSNEQFF.

The V call is TRBV5-5, the J call TRBJ1-1; 10 nucleotides match TRBD1. CDR3 length: 16 amino acids. J gave up 5 bases and V 3 bases, and 10 bases lay outside the gene matches. Germline V gene sequence: CDR1 SGHKS, CDR2 YYEKEE (reference sequence). The CDR3 spells CASSYRPGQGWTEAFF. For the CDR3, the DNA is TGTGCCAGCAGCTATCGCCCGGGACAGGGGTGGACTGAAGCTTTCTTT.

This clone was seen only once. The rearrangement joins TRBV6-6 to TRBJ1-6; D is perhaps TRBD1 (6 bases). The CDR3 covers 14 residues. The germline V and J ends were trimmed by 2 bases and 7 bases, with 9 bases remaining between them. Germline V lookup: CDR1 MNHNY, CDR2 SVGAGI (reference sequence). CDR3 DNA sequence: TGTGCCAGCAGTTACGGGAGGGGGAATTCACCCCTCCACTTT. Its protein is CASSYGRGNSPLHF.

This clone was counted between two and nine times. This sequence joins TRBV30 and TRBJ2-7; TRBD2 aligns across 7 bases. The ends lost 3 bases at V and 7 bases at J; junction bases unmatched: 18. Germline V gene data show CDR1 as GTSNPN and CDR2 as SVGIG (reference sequence). CDR3 length equals 16 residues. The CDR3 DNA reads TGTGCCTGGAGCAATTCCCGCGGGGGTCGCTCAGGGGAGCAGTACTTC. Its protein product is CAWSNSRGGRSGEQYF.

This rearrangement joins TRBV10-3 to TRBJ1-2; 9 positions agree with TRBD1. Germline values: CDR1 ENHRY, CDR2 SYGVKD. There are 15 residues in the CDR3. Trimming at V came to 0 bases and at J to 2 bases, leaving 1 base not matched to a gene. CDR3 residues: CAISESGTGNYGYTF. In DNA form, the CDR3 reads TGTGCCATCAGTGAGTCTGGGACAGGGAACTATGGCTACACCTTC.

The genes are TRBV4-1 and TRBJ2-7; D uncertain. Germline V gene lookup returns CDR1 MGHRA and CDR2 YSYEKL. The CDR3 runs 13 residues. V dropped 2 bases and J dropped 3 bases, with 8 bases sitting between them. In DNA, the CDR3 is TGCGCCAGCAGCCAACAGACTCACTACGAGCAGTACTTC. It translates to CASSQQTHYEQYF.

This rearrangement joins TRBV2 to TRBJ1-4, with D unresolved. The CDR3 extends over 12 amino acids. V was shortened by 1 base and J by 8 bases, with 5 bases between the two germline ends. CDR1 is SNHLY, CDR2 FYNNEI, per germline. CDR3 protein: CASSEGGEKLFF. The CDR3 DNA reads TGTGCCAGCAGTGAAGGAGGGGAAAAACTGTTTTTT. The whole variable domain, filled in from reference TRBV2 and TRBJ1-4, reads EPEVTQTPSHQVTQMGQEVILRCVPISNHLYFYWYRQILGQKVEFLVSFYNNEISEKSEIFDDQFSVERPDGSNFTLKIRSTKLEDSAMYFCASSEGGEKLFFGSGTQLSVL.